A single sample is the source of the 13 T cell receptor beta chains below, sequenced in a study of cytomegalovirus exposure and HLA in healthy donors. Primers included in the PCR were 60 Vbeta and 13 Jbeta primers. Some clones are missing from TCRdb's copy, which holds only in-frame ones; the method was immunoSEQ multiplex PCR. The sample consists of approximately 97,000 clones, around 57% of them appearing once. Material: PBMCs. The receptors were sampled from a human donor in good health.

This clone has just a few counts. V is TRBV11-3 and J is TRBJ2-1, with TRBD2 identical over 13 bases. Germline values: CDR1 SGHNT, CDR2 YENEEA. This CDR3 comprises 16 residues. The junction had 13 bases not matched to a gene; V was cut back by 7 bases and J by 10 bases. The DNA of the CDR3 is TGTGCCAGCACCGTTTCCGGACTAGCGGGAGCGGAGGAGCAGTTCTTC. Translated, it gives CASTVSGLAGAEEQFF.

The sample holds one count of this clone. The V gene is TRBV30, the J gene TRBJ1-1; no clear D gene. The V and J ends lost 5 bases and 4 bases respectively, with 14 bases between them. The CDR3 runs 13 residues. CDR1 and CDR2 from the germline V gene are GTSNPN and SVGIG (reference sequence). The CDR3 nucleotides read TGTGCCTGGGCTCGAGGTTCGAGCACTGAAGCTTTCTTT. Its protein is CAWARGSSTEAFF.

V is TRBV5-6 and J is TRBJ1-2; possible D gene TRBD1, 5 bases. CDR3 size: 16 residues. V dropped 3 bases and J dropped 4 bases, with 19 bases sitting between them. The germline CDR1 and CDR2 sequences are SGHDT and YYEEEE. CDR3 nucleotide sequence: TGTGCCAGCAGCTGGAGGATCAGGGAGGATGGCTATGGCTACACCTTC. Its protein product is CASSWRIREDGYGYTF.

The chain links TRBV27 to TRBJ2-1; TRBD2 agrees at 7 bases. The CDR3 is 15 amino acids. With V trimmed by 2 bases and J by 8 bases, 9 bases remained unmatched. Germline loops: CDR1 MNHEY, CDR2 SMNVEV (reference sequence). CDR3 loop: CASSLAGAALDEQFF. The CDR3 DNA is TGTGCCAGCAGTTTAGCGGGAGCCGCTCTCGATGAGCAGTTCTTC.

The chain has TRBV5-6 and TRBJ1-5; a possible D gene is TRBD1 (6 bases). V lost 3 bases, J lost 4 bases, and 14 bases lay in between. This CDR3 comprises 15 residues. Per the germline V gene, CDR1 is SGHDT and CDR2 is YYEEEE. CDR3 nucleotides: TGTGCCAGCAGCTCTGCCCCAGGGGCAAATCAGCCCCAGCATTTT. Protein: CASSSAPGANQPQHF.

The rearrangement joins TRBV4-1 to TRBJ2-1; D is possibly TRBD2 (5 bases). The germline V gene has CDR1 MGHRA and CDR2 YSYEKL. CDR3 length: 16 amino acids. The ends were cut back, 0 bases at V and 9 bases at J, with 18 bases in the middle. The CDR3 bases are TGCGCCAGCAGCCAAGATTTTTTGGGAGTGCTCGGTGAGCAGTTCTTC. It is translated as CASSQDFLGVLGEQFF.

This chain links TRBV7-2 with TRBJ2-1; 8 bases are a match to TRBD2. The CDR3 is made up of 15 amino acids. Germline V lookup: CDR1 SGHTA, CDR2 FQGNSA. V shed 1 base and J 6 bases; nucleotides not matched to a gene: 5. CDR3 DNA sequence: TGTGCCAGCAGCTTAGATCAGCGGGAGTTCAATGAGCAGTTCTTC. Encoded protein: CASSLDQREFNEQFF.

V and J are TRBV10-3 and TRBJ2-7, with D possibly matching TRBD1 (6 bases). The V end was cut by 4 bases, the J end by 7 bases, with 11 bases between. The germline V gene encodes CDR1 ENHRY and CDR2 SYGVKD. This CDR3 comprises 12 residues. CDR3 sequence reads: CAISAQGYEQYF. In DNA form, the CDR3 reads TGTGCCATCAGTGCCCAGGGGTATGAGCAGTACTTC.

This clone has a handful of counts. The chain couples TRBV19 to TRBJ2-1; 13 bases are shared with TRBD2. Germline CDR1 is LNHDA and CDR2 is SQIVND (reference sequence). Unmatched junction bases numbered 5, after V lost 2 bases and J lost 7 bases. CDR3 length: 16 amino acids. CDR3 residues: CASSISGLAGENEQFF. CDR3 nucleotide sequence: TGTGCCAGTAGTATAAGTGGACTAGCGGGGGAAAATGAGCAGTTCTTC.

This clone was recorded once. This chain connects TRBV4-1 to TRBJ2-7; D is unresolved. The V end was cut by 0 bases, the J end by 2 bases, with 14 bases between. Germline CDR1 reads MGHRA; CDR2 reads YSYEKL. The CDR3 covers 16 residues. The CDR3 loop reads CASSQETAGLPYEQYF. DNA for the CDR3: TGCGCCAGCAGCCAAGAGACCGCAGGCCTACCCTACGAGCAGTACTTC.

The chain uses TRBV25-1 and TRBJ2-1; perhaps TRBD2 as D (6 bases). Germline V lookup: CDR1 MGHDK, CDR2 SYGVNS. Trimming cost V 3 bases and J 6 bases, with 12 bases left between them. The CDR3 is made up of 14 amino acids. CDR3 DNA sequence: TGTGCCAGCAGTGACCCGGGACTCCGCAATGAGCAGTTCTTC. Protein sequence: CASSDPGLRNEQFF.

This clone turned up a few times. V usage is TRBV27 and J usage is TRBJ2-7, with 12 positions matching TRBD2. Trimming removed 2 bases from V and 5 bases from J; junction bases left unmatched: 10. Germline lookup yields CDR1 MNHEY and CDR2 SMNVEV (reference sequence). CDR3 length: 17 amino acids. Here the CDR3 reads CASSLSLAGGIVHEQYF. CDR3 nucleotide sequence: TGTGCCAGCAGTTTAAGCCTAGCGGGAGGGATCGTCCACGAGCAGTACTTC.

J is TRBJ1-1 and V is TRBV6-5; tentative D call: TRBD1 (6 bases). The V gene's germline CDR1 is MNHEY and CDR2 SVGAGI. Trimming removed 2 bases from V and 4 bases from J, with 11 bases in between. CDR3 length equals 14 residues. This CDR3 is CASSYVGGGTEAFF. CDR3 nucleotide sequence: TGTGCCAGCAGTTACGTGGGAGGGGGCACTGAAGCTTTCTTT.